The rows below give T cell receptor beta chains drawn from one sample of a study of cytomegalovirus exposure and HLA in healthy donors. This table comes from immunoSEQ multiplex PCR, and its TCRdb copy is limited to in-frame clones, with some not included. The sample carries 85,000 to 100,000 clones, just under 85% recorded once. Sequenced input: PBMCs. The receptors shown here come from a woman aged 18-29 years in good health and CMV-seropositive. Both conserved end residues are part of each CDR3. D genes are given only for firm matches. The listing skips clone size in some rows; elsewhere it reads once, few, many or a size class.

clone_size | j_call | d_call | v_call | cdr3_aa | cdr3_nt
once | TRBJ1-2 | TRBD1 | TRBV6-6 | CASSSPGTGIQDGYTF | TGTGCCAGCAGTAGCCCCGGGACAGGGATTCAGGATGGCTACACCTTC
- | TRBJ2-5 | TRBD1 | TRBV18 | CASSPPGDRKETQYF | TGTGCCAGCTCACCACCGGGGGACAGAAAAGAGACCCAGTACTTC
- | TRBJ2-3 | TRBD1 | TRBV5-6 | CASSLKGAARRDTQYF | TGTGCCAGCAGCTTGAAGGGGGCGGCCCGGCGGGATACGCAGTATTTT
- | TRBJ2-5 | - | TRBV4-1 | CARKRQNVETQYF | TGCGCCAGGAAACGACAGAACGTTGAGACCCAGTACTTC
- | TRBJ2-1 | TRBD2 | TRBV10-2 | CASSGLTLLAGYEQFF | TGCGCCAGCAGTGGGCTCACCCTACTAGCGGGATATGAGCAGTTCTTC
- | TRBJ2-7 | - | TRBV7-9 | CASSLAGSPEQYF | TGTGCCAGCAGCTTAGCTGGCAGTCCTGAGCAGTACTTC
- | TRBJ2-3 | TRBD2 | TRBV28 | CASSLGGSTDTQYF | TGTGCCAGCAGTTTAGGCGGGAGTACAGATACGCAGTATTTT
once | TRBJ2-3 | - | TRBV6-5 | CASSYSSWSTDTQYF | TGTGCCAGCAGTTACTCGAGCTGGTCTACAGATACGCAGTATTTT
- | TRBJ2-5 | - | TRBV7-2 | CASSFLGQVQETQYF | TGTGCCAGCAGCTTTTTGGGACAAGTACAAGAGACCCAGTACTTC
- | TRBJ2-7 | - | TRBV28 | CASSLRGYEQYF | TGTGCCAGCAGTTTAAGGGGGTACGAGCAGTACTTC
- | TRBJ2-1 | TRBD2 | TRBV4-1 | CASSQALAGDPYNEQFF | TGCGCCAGCAGCCAAGCTCTAGCGGGCGATCCTTACAATGAGCAGTTCTTC
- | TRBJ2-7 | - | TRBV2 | CASSDTPGESGGYEQYF | TGTGCCAGCAGCGACACCCCCGGGGAAAGCGGAGGCTACGAGCAGTACTTC
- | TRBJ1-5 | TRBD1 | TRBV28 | CASSFVGQNQPQHF | TGTGCCAGCAGTTTCGTGGGACAGAATCAGCCCCAGCATTTT
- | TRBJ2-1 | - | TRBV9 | CASSPWDFSYNEQFF | TGTGCCAGCAGCCCGTGGGACTTCTCCTACAATGAGCAGTTCTTC
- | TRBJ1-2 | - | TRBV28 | CASRASNYGYTF | TGTGCCAGCAGGGCCAGTAACTATGGCTACACCTTC
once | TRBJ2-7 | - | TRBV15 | CATSRVGQGEQYF | TGTGCCACCAGCAGAGTTGGTCAGGGCGAGCAGTACTTC
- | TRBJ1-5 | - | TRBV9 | CASSLGAGYQPQHF | TGTGCCAGCAGCTTAGGAGCCGGTTATCAGCCCCAGCATTTT
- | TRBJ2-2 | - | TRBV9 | CASSIAGELFF | TGTGCCAGCAGCATCGCCGGGGAGCTGTTTTTT
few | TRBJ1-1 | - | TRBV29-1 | CSGNSNTEAFF | TGCAGCGGAAACAGTAACACTGAAGCTTTCTTT
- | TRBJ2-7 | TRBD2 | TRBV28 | CASSPPGGSGPLEAYEQYF | TGTGCCAGCAGTCCCCCGGGGGGGAGCGGTCCCCTTGAGGCCTACGAGCAGTACTTC
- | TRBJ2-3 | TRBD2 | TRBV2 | CASSVAGGATDTQYF | TGTGCCAGCAGTGTAGCGGGAGGTGCCACAGATACGCAGTATTTT
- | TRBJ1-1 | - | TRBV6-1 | CASSVNRPNTEAFF | TGTGCCAGCAGCGTAAACAGGCCGAACACTGAAGCTTTCTTT
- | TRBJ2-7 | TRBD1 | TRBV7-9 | CASSLGTGYEQYF | TGTGCCAGCAGCTTGGGGACAGGCTACGAGCAGTACTTC
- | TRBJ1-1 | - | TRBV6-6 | CASSYSRGNTEAFF | TGTGCCAGCAGTTACTCGAGAGGAAACACTGAAGCTTTCTTT
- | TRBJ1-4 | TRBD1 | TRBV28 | CASSRDRVSEKLFF | TGTGCCAGCAGTCGCGACAGGGTTAGTGAAAAACTGTTTTTT
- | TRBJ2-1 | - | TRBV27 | CASSPGVDNEQFF | TGTGCCAGCAGTCCCGGTGTAGACAATGAGCAGTTCTTC
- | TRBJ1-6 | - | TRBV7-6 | CASSLSGQQYNSPLHF | TGTGCCAGCAGCTTAAGTGGTCAACAGTATAATTCACCCCTCCACTTT
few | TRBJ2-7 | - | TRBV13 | CASSLGSAAVASEQYF | TGTGCCAGCAGCTTAGGCTCCGCGGCCGTAGCTTCCGAGCAGTACTTC
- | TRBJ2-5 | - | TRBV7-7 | CASSSRAQGETQYF | TGTGCTAGCAGCTCCCGGGCCCAGGGGGAGACCCAGTACTTC
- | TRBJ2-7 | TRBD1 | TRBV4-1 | CASSPGGTGNYEQYF | TGCGCCAGCAGCCCCGGGGGGACAGGGAACTACGAGCAGTACTTC
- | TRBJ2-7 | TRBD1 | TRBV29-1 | CSVVETGSSHEQYF | TGCAGCGTTGTTGAGACAGGGTCCTCCCACGAGCAGTACTTC
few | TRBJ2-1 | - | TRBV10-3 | CAISERPGDEQFF | TGTGCCATCAGTGAACGTCCGGGAGATGAGCAGTTCTTC
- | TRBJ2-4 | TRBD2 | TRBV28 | CASSLDTISGLNIQYF | TGTGCCAGCAGTTTGGACACCATTAGCGGGTTAAACATTCAGTACTTC
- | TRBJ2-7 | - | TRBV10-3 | CAISDRVYEQYF | TGTGCCATCAGTGACAGGGTTTACGAGCAGTACTTC
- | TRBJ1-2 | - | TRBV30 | CAWSIGGGYTF | TGTGCCTGGAGTATCGGGGGAGGCTACACCTTC
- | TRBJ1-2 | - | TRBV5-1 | CASSLASGVQRDGYTF | TGCGCCAGCAGCTTGGCCTCAGGGGTTCAAAGGGATGGCTACACCTTC
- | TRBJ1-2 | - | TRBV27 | CASSPNRLLYGYTF | TGTGCCAGCAGTCCCAACAGGTTACTCTATGGCTACACCTTC
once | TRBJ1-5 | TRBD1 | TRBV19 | CASSMGQGLVGRHF | TGTGCCAGTAGTATGGGACAGGGTTTAGTTGGCCGGCATTTT
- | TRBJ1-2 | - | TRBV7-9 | CASSQRQFNYGYTF | TGTGCCAGCAGCCAACGACAGTTTAACTATGGCTACACCTTC
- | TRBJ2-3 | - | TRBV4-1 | CASSQDPAGTDTQYF | TGCGCCAGCAGCCAAGACCCTGCGGGGACCGATACGCAGTATTTT
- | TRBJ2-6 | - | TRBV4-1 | CASSQRGAGANVLTF | TGCGCCAGCAGCCAAAGGGGCGCTGGGGCCAACGTCCTGACTTTC
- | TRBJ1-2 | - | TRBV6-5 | CASSYTFQGRSYTF | TGTGCCAGCAGTTACACATTCCAGGGTCGGAGCTACACCTTC
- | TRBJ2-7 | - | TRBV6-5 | CASSYAGYEQYF | TGTGCCAGCAGTTACGCGGGTTACGAGCAGTACTTC
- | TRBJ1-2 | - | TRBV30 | CAWTLGRVYGYTF | TGTGCCTGGACCCTTGGGCGGGTCTATGGCTACACCTTC
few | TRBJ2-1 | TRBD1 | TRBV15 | CATSRGTGGLYNEQFF | TGTGCCACCAGCAGAGGGACAGGGGGCTTGTACAATGAGCAGTTCTTC